These 3 T cell receptor beta chains originate from one sample sequenced in a study of T cell clonality in common variable immunodeficiency. The table came from immunoSEQ multiplex PCR; TCRdb's copy has only in-frame clones and leaves some out. Listed for the sample are approximately 81,000 clones, none seen a single time. Input material: peripheral blood mononuclear cells. The source of these receptors is a person aged 18-70 years in good health.

This clone was found many times. The CDR3 end lies 3 residues beyond the end of the read and is filled in from the germline J gene. The chain carries TRBV20-1 and TRBJ2-3; D uncertain. Germline V gene sequence: CDR1 DFQATT, CDR2 SNEGSKA (reference sequence). V was clipped by 0 bases and J by 4 bases, with 14 bases between them. The CDR3 has 15 residues. The CDR3 reads CSARDQAVIADTQYF. The DNA read from the CDR3 is TGCAGTGCTAGAGATCAGGCCGTGATAGCAGATACG.

This clone occurred many times. The observed sequence ends 3 residues before the CDR3 terminus, with the missing tail filled in from the germline J gene. V usage is TRBV18 and J usage is TRBJ1-1; TRBD1 matches 7 bases. V shed 1 base and J 3 bases; nucleotides not matched to a gene: 5. CDR3 length: 15 amino acids. Germline-derived CDR1 and CDR2 are KGHSH and LQKENI. Incomplete CDR3 DNA: TGTGCCAGCTCACCACGGACAGGAGGGGACACTGAA. Its protein is CASSPRTGGDTE. Given in full, the CDR3 is CASSPRTGGDTEAFF.

Many counts were recorded for this clone. The CDR3 DNA, read in part, is TGTGCCAGCAGTCATCGGGACAGGGGTAGGGAGACC. Amino acids: CASSHRDRGRET. The full-length CDR3 reads as CASSHRDRGRETQYF. The chain recombines TRBV3-1 (or the pseudogene TRBV3-2) with TRBJ2-5; 10 bases fit TRBD1. The read finishes 3 residues shy of the CDR3 end, and the germline J gene is used to complete it. V lost 6 bases to trimming and J lost 5 bases; unmatched junction nucleotides: 9. Germline assignment: CDR1 LGHDT and CDR2 YNNKEL (reference sequence). This CDR3 region has 15 residues.